Detailed here is one TCR beta chain. Its target is unknown. This record comes from a study of cytomegalovirus exposure and HLA in healthy donors. Overall study findings and caveats: Later analysis placed DRB1 highest and HLA-C lowest in TCR association rates, which differed by HLA locus.

The V gene's germline CDR1 is ENHRY and CDR2 SYGVKD. Deletions cut 4 bases from V and 8 bases from J, with 14 bases between. This CDR3 comprises 13 residues. Amplification used 60 Vbeta primers and 13 Jbeta primers. Measured with immunoSEQ multiplex PCR; TCRdb has only the in-frame clones, and not every one. This listing includes fewer than 85,000 clones. The sequence was obtained from a woman in her forties in good health and CMV-seropositive. The J gene is TRBJ1-2, the V gene TRBV10-3; the D gene is possibly TRBD1 (5 bases). Specimen: PBMCs. This CDR3 is CAISGGGERGYTF. The DNA of the CDR3 is TGTGCCATCAGTGGTGGGGGGGAGCGGGGCTACACCTTC.